Below are 16 T cell receptor beta chains sequenced from a single sample in a study of T cells after yellow fever vaccination (dated by TCRdb to between 2018 and 2021). The label giving this sample's treatment or condition can be read as: live attenuated yellow fever vaccine strain. The library was obtained by 5' RACE. TCRdb names Illumina HiSeq 2500 as the instrument used. TCRdb reprocessing: public reads trimmed at Q25 with fastp, clones called with MiXCR, in-frame beta chains kept. Here each entry gathers all rows of one CDR3 protein and keeps the most common genes and DNA. This sample gives 200,000 to 250,000 distinct CDR3 sequences in total; about 7% of them show up just once. The leading ten clones occupy over 0.65% of the sample. The sequences come from CD4+ T cells sorted from PBMCs, collected 15 days after the yellow fever booster vaccination. The source is a man aged 25-45 years who received the YFV17D yellow fever vaccine.

The V and J genes are TRBV3-1 and TRBJ2-1; 7 bases map to TRBD2. The V and J ends lost 0 bases and 2 bases, in that order; junction bases with no gene match: 4. Germline loops: CDR1 LGHDT, CDR2 YNNKEL (reference sequence). The CDR3 covers 16 residues. The CDR3 coding sequence is TGTGCCAGCAGCCAAGATCTACTAGCGACCTACAATGAGCAGTTCTTC. It encodes CASSQDLLATYNEQFF.

The rearrangement links TRBV7-8 to TRBJ2-5; 7 positions match TRBD1. The germline gives CDR1 SGHVS, CDR2 FQNEAQ. V shed 5 bases and J 1 base; nucleotides not matched to a gene: 4. The CDR3 covers 14 residues. CDR3 sequence: CASSPRDSQETQYF. DNA for the CDR3: TGTGCCAGCAGCCCCCGGGACAGCCAAGAGACCCAGTACTTC. The full variable domain, in which reference TRBV7-8 and TRBJ2-5 provide the parts outside the CDR3, is GAGVSQSPRYKVAKRGQDVALRCDPISGHVSLFWYQQALGQGPEFLTYFQNEAQLDKSGLPSDRFFAERPEGSVSTLKIQRTQQEDSAVYLCASSPRDSQETQYFGPGTRLLVL.

V gene TRBV7-8 combines with J gene TRBJ2-2; possible D gene TRBD1, 5 bases. Germline CDR1 and CDR2: SGHVS and FQNEAQ. This CDR3 region has 15 residues. V was trimmed by 2 bases and J by 1 base, leaving 8 bases between them. CDR3 loop: CASSLSTGNTGELFF. The CDR3 DNA follows: TGTGCCAGCAGCTTATCAACAGGGAACACCGGGGAGCTGTTTTTT.

The chain has TRBV3-1 and TRBJ2-2; 9 bases line up with TRBD1. The CDR3 extends over 16 amino acids. V shed 5 bases and J 6 bases; nucleotides not matched to a gene: 10. CDR1 and CDR2 from the germline V gene are LGHDT and YNNKEL (reference sequence). CDR3 residues: CASSDPWTGVAGELFF. The CDR3 DNA reads TGTGCCAGCAGCGACCCTTGGACAGGGGTAGCCGGGGAGCTGTTTTTT.

As concerns this clonotype: Compared with germline, one end of the junction differs, possibly owing to a read error. The chain employs TRBV20-1 and TRBJ2-5; TRBD1 is a possible D gene (6 bases). The germline V gene encodes CDR1 DFQATT and CDR2 SNEGSKA (reference sequence). The CDR3 consists of 16 residues. The chain's CDR3 is CSARTSRGMGQENQYF. The CDR3 region has the DNA TGCAGTGCTAGAACCTCAAGGGGGATGGGCCAAGAGAACCAGTACTTC.

This clonotype was picked up many times. The J gene is TRBJ2-7, the V gene TRBV12-3 or TRBV12-4, with 14 bases that match TRBD2. CDR3 length equals 17 residues. Trimming removed 5 bases from V and 0 bases from J; junction bases left unmatched: 6. The CDR3 nucleotides read TGTGCCAGCAGTGGCGGGACTAGCGGGAGTTCCTCCTACGAGCAGTACTTC. Its protein is CASSGGTSGSSSYEQYF.

This clonotype was counted many times. The chain has TRBV28 and TRBJ2-7; D is perhaps TRBD1 (7 bases). V lost 5 bases and J 3 bases, leaving 20 bases between the germline ends. Germline CDR1 and CDR2: MDHEN and SYDVKM. The CDR3 length is 16 residues. CDR3 in DNA: TGTGCCAGCAGTCGGACCAGGGGGGTGGATCGCTACGAGCAGTACTTC. Translation: CASSRTRGVDRYEQYF.

There are a few counts of this clonotype. The rearrangement joins TRBV5-1 to TRBJ1-6; tentative D call: TRBD1 (6 bases). V gave up 3 bases and J gave up 9 bases, with 16 bases separating them. This CDR3 contains 15 residues. CDR1 and CDR2 (germline): SGHRS, YFSETQ. CDR3 protein: CASSSLQGHGSPLHF. Written as DNA, the CDR3 is TGCGCCAGCAGCTCCCTGCAGGGACATGGTTCACCCCTCCACTTT.

This clonotype occurred a few times. This sequence joins TRBV6-2 or TRBV6-3 and TRBJ2-1, with 7 positions matching TRBD1. The CDR3 loop spans 15 amino acids. CDR1 and CDR2 from the germline V gene are MNHEY and SVGEGT. Trimming cost V 2 bases and J 8 bases; bases outside gene matches: 9. The CDR3 is CASSYLGRGYDEQFF. CDR3 DNA: TGTGCCAGCAGTTACCTGGGCAGGGGGTACGATGAGCAGTTCTTC.

J is TRBJ2-1 and V is TRBV29-1, with no clear D. V shed 7 bases and J shed 1 base, with 11 bases lying between them. The CDR3 length is 13 residues. The germline V gene encodes CDR1 SQVTM and CDR2 ANQGSEA. The CDR3: CSARVGSYNEQFF. The CDR3, as DNA: TGCAGCGCTCGGGTCGGGTCCTACAATGAGCAGTTCTTC.

V gene TRBV29-1 combines with J gene TRBJ2-1; no clear D gene. The CDR3 covers 10 residues. CDR1 and CDR2 from the germline V gene are SQVTM and ANQGSEA. Trimming took off 5 bases at V and 9 bases at J, with 8 bases between the two ends. CDR3: CSVLCLEQFF. DNA of the CDR3: TGCAGCGTTCTCTGTCTTGAGCAGTTCTTC.

This clonotype was counted a few times. The chain couples TRBV18 to TRBJ2-5; 7 bases line up with TRBD1. From germline, CDR1 is KGHSH and CDR2 LQKENI. The CDR3 length is 14 residues. V was pared by 1 base and J by 4 bases, with 3 bases of the junction left unmatched. The CDR3 here is CASSPRQGPETQYF. The CDR3 DNA reads TGTGCCAGCTCACCACGACAGGGCCCAGAGACCCAGTACTTC.

This chain links TRBV12-3 or TRBV12-4 with TRBJ2-6, with D hard to call. Trimming shortened V by 6 bases and J by 0 bases, and 12 bases separated the two germline ends. The CDR3 length is 16 residues. This chain's CDR3 is CASSMVVPSGANVLTF. In DNA, the CDR3 is TGTGCCAGCAGCATGGTTGTTCCCTCTGGGGCCAACGTCCTGACTTTC.

At least ten counts were recorded for this clonotype. V gene TRBV4-3 combines with J gene TRBJ2-3; TRBD2 agrees at 8 bases. With 3 bases clipped from V and 2 bases from J, the junction kept 7 bases outside the gene matches. This CDR3 has 16 amino acids. CDR1 is LGHNA, CDR2 YSLEER, per germline. The CDR3 here is CASSQVLAGLTDTQYF. CDR3 bases: TGCGCCAGCAGCCAGGTTCTAGCGGGCCTCACAGATACGCAGTATTTT.

This clonotype turned up a few times. This chain connects TRBV4-3 to TRBJ2-3; D call uncertain. The CDR3 is 13 residues long. Germline assignment: CDR1 LGHNA and CDR2 YSLEER. Trimming took 0 bases from V and 10 from J, leaving 11 bases between them. The CDR3 nucleotides are TGCGCCAGCAGCCAAGATGAGGCTCTTCCGCAGTATTTT. It yields the protein CASSQDEALPQYF.

The CDR3 is CASRLTSGSTYNEQFF. In DNA, the CDR3 is TGTGCCAGCAGGTTGACTAGCGGGTCTACCTACAATGAGCAGTTCTTC. The V gene is TRBV7-2, the J gene TRBJ2-1; 10 positions agree with TRBD2. V gave up 6 bases and J gave up 2 bases; unmatched junction bases: 7. Per germline, CDR1 SGHTA and CDR2 FQGNSA. The CDR3 consists of 16 residues.